The clone carrying this T cell receptor beta chain was observed many times. Its cognate antigen is unknown. V was cut by 5 bases and J by 7 bases, with 13 bases left in between. The CDR3 length is 13 residues. Germline values: CDR1 SGHRS, CDR2 YFSETQ. This entry comes from a study of beta chain features in type 1 diabetes. Study outcomes and limitations: Shortening of TCRB CDR3s, moderate but significant, appeared in all four CD4+ subsets of Type 1 diabetes patients.

The study reverse transcribed the entire isolated RNA, so it sequenced expressed TCRB transcripts. Measured with immunoSEQ multiplex PCR; TCRdb has only the in-frame clones, and not every one. Here the sample spans 100,000 to 150,000 clones, about 18% being singletons. The chain carries TRBV5-1 and TRBJ2-1; D unresolved. The TCR originated in a young man with type 1 diabetes. The material sequenced was central memory CD4+ T cells from blood. The CDR3 coding sequence is TGCGCCAGCAGTAAAAACAGTCTAAATGAGCAGTTCTTC. Translation: CASSKNSLNEQFF.